This section outlines one T cell receptor (beta chain) sequence together with its context. The entry originates in a study of cytomegalovirus exposure and HLA in healthy donors. Among the 100 to 150 subjects of the validation cohort, separate from the approximately 660-subject first cohort, were the donors. The ends lost 5 bases at V and 8 bases at J; junction bases unmatched: 8. Germline V gene lookup returns CDR1 PRHDT and CDR2 FYEKMQ (reference sequence). This CDR3 has 15 amino acids. Some clones are missing from TCRdb's copy, which holds only in-frame ones; the method was immunoSEQ multiplex PCR. The sample includes roughly 150,000 clones, about 94% seen only once; the top ten take 1.8%.

This clonotype originated in a man younger than 30 in good health and CMV-seropositive. This chain connects TRBV13 to TRBJ2-1, with 11 bases lining up with TRBD2. The sequencing sample was made of PBMCs. The CDR3 nucleotides read TGTGCCAGCAGCCCCATAGCGGGAGGGAGGGATGAGCAGTTCTTC. It encodes CASSPIAGGRDEQFF.